Below, 25 T cell receptor beta chains from the same sample are listed, as sequenced in a study of T cell responses to AZD1222 COVID-19 vaccine. Generated by immunoSEQ multiplex PCR, the TCRdb table keeps only in-frame clones and is missing some. This sample carries some 150,000 clones, 90% of them seen once, and the ten largest clones take 1.6%. The sequences come from peripheral blood, collected on day 0 of AZD1222 vaccination. Receptors were obtained from an adult in good health.

The CDR3 spells CASSQVGSPPLSNYGYTF. CDR3 sequence (DNA): TGCGCCAGCAGCCAAGTCGGGTCACCGCCATTAAGTAACTATGGCTACACCTTC. V is TRBV4-1 and J is TRBJ1-2; D not resolved. The germline V and J ends were trimmed by 1 base and 1 base, with 19 bases remaining between them. Germline values: CDR1 MGHRA, CDR2 YSYEKL. The CDR3 sequence is 18 residues long.

This chain uses TRBV29-1 with TRBJ1-1; no reliable D call. Germline V CDR1 and CDR2: SQVTM, ANQGSEA. The CDR3 covers 17 residues. V lost 0 bases, J lost 1 base, and 18 bases lay in between. This CDR3 reads CSVEDNDLGRKNTEAFF. The CDR3 bases are TGCAGCGTTGAAGATAACGACCTCGGGCGGAAGAACACTGAAGCTTTCTTT.

The V and J genes are TRBV19 and TRBJ1-4; 7 nucleotides line up with TRBD1. The germline CDR1 and CDR2 sequences are LNHDA and SQIVND (reference sequence). The V segment lost 5 bases and the J segment 5 bases; nucleotides outside the gene matches: 8. CDR3 length: 15 amino acids. Written as DNA, the CDR3 is TGTGCCAGTAGTTGGGCGGGACAGACGAATGAAAAACTGTTTTTT. It encodes CASSWAGQTNEKLFF. The full variable domain, completed using reference TRBV19 and TRBJ1-4, is DGGITQSPKYLFRKEGQNVTLSCEQNLNHDAMYWYRQDPGQGLRLIYYSQIVNDFQKGDIAEGYSVSREKKESFPLTVTSAQKNPTAFYLCASSWAGQTNEKLFFGSGTQLSVL.

This clone has a handful of counts. The chain is built from TRBV19 and TRBJ1-1, with D tentatively TRBD1 (6 bases). CDR3 length: 15 amino acids. The germline gives CDR1 LNHDA, CDR2 SQIVND (reference sequence). Trimming took 5 bases from V and 6 from J, leaving 19 bases between them. As DNA, the CDR3 is TGTGCCAGTAGTCCCCCGACAGGTGTGCTGGCTGAAGCTTTCTTT. This codes for CASSPPTGVLAEAFF.

The chain carries TRBV19 and TRBJ2-5; TRBD2 matches at 12 bases. Germline CDR1 reads LNHDA; CDR2 reads SQIVND (reference sequence). This CDR3 has 14 amino acids. J lost 4 bases, V lost 9 bases, and 6 bases had no gene match. The CDR3 DNA is TGTGCCAGCGAAGCTAGCGGGAGGGCAGAGACCCAGTACTTC. Translated: CASEASGRAETQYF.

V gene TRBV7-9 combines with J gene TRBJ1-2, with D possibly being TRBD1 (5 bases). V shed 5 bases and J shed 6 bases, with 16 bases lying between them. The CDR3 sequence is 14 residues long. Per germline, CDR1 SEHNR and CDR2 FQNEAQ (reference sequence). The CDR3: CASSPKPGIDGYTF. In DNA form, the CDR3 reads TGTGCCAGCAGCCCGAAACCAGGGATAGATGGCTACACCTTC.

The chain combines TRBV28 with TRBJ1-6; no clear D. The V end lost 4 bases, the J end lost 7 bases, and 14 bases lay between the germline ends. This CDR3 region has 15 residues. Germline V CDR1 and CDR2: MDHEN, SYDVKM. Here the CDR3 DNA reads TGTGCCAGCAGTTCCTCCCGGACGTTGAATTCACCCCTCCACTTT. As protein: CASSSSRTLNSPLHF.

This chain links TRBV9 with TRBJ2-3; the D is unclear. The germline V and J ends were trimmed by 0 bases and 2 bases, with 13 bases remaining between them. The CDR3 is 16 residues long. Germline values: CDR1 SGDLS, CDR2 YYNGEE. The CDR3 loop is CASSVAGSSLTDTQYF. DNA of the CDR3: TGTGCCAGCAGCGTAGCTGGCTCAAGTCTCACAGATACGCAGTATTTT.

The rearrangement uses TRBV6-4 and TRBJ2-2; 8 bases are a match to TRBD2. J gave up 7 bases and V 6 bases, and 4 bases lay outside the gene matches. Germline V gene sequence: CDR1 MRHNA, CDR2 SNTAGT. The CDR3 runs to 13 residues. CDR3 in DNA: TGTGCCAGCAGCATTGGGACTAGCGGGGAGCTGTTTTTT. Translation gives CASSIGTSGELFF.

The chain combines TRBV6-4 with TRBJ2-3; weak D call: TRBD1 (5 bases). Germline V CDR1 and CDR2: MRHNA, SNTAGT. Trimming pared 4 bases from V and 6 bases from J, leaving 11 bases between. This CDR3 spans 13 amino acids. CDR3 protein: CASSAEDTDTQYF. DNA of the CDR3: TGTGCCAGCAGTGCCGAGGACACGGATACGCAGTATTTT.

The chain employs TRBV2 and TRBJ1-4, with TRBD1 as a possible D gene (5 bases). The V gene lost 6 bases and the J gene lost 5 bases, with 10 bases spanning the gap. Germline V CDR1 and CDR2: SNHLY, FYNNEI. This CDR3 is 13 amino acids long. The CDR3 here is CASRRQINEKLFF. In DNA, the CDR3 is TGTGCCAGCAGGCGACAGATCAATGAAAAACTGTTTTTT.

The rearrangement links TRBV3-1 (or the pseudogene TRBV3-2) to TRBJ1-5; D perhaps matches TRBD1 (6 bases). The CDR3 is made up of 16 amino acids. Trimming left V 1 base short and J 0 bases short, with 10 bases between. The germline CDR1 and CDR2 sequences are LGHDT and YNNKEL (reference sequence). CDR3 sequence (DNA): TGTGCCAGCAGCCAAGGGGGGCGCGATAGCAATCAGCCCCAGCATTTT. This encodes CASSQGGRDSNQPQHF.

The chain employs TRBV5-5 and TRBJ2-7; perhaps TRBD1 as D (5 bases). The CDR3 has 19 amino acids. CDR1 is SGHKS, CDR2 YYEKEE, per germline (reference sequence). Between the trimmed V and J ends, which lost 0 bases and 0 bases, there was a span of 22 bases. CDR3 nucleotide sequence: TGTGCCAGCAGCTTGGCCCGGCAGGGCATCGAAAGTAGCTCCTACGAGCAGTACTTC. The encoded protein is CASSLARQGIESSSYEQYF.

This sequence joins TRBV5-1 and TRBJ2-7; D is unresolved. V gave up 1 base and J gave up 5 bases, with 4 bases separating them. The germline V gene encodes CDR1 SGHRS and CDR2 YFSETQ. This CDR3 has 11 amino acids. CDR3 nucleotides: TGCGCCAGCAGCTTGTACCACGAGCAGTACTTC. Residues: CASSLYHEQYF.

V and J are TRBV6-2 or TRBV6-3 and TRBJ1-5; tentatively, D is TRBD1 (6 bases). Trimming left V 1 base short and J 2 bases short, with 6 bases between. CDR1 and CDR2 from the germline V gene are MNHEY and SVGEGT. The CDR3 consists of 14 residues. Here the CDR3 DNA reads TGTGCCAGCAGTTACTGGACAGGCAATCAGCCCCAGCATTTT. The encoded protein is CASSYWTGNQPQHF.

The chain links TRBV4-2 to TRBJ2-6; D uncertain. V was shortened by 0 bases and J by 2 bases, with 5 bases between the two germline ends. Per the germline V gene, CDR1 is LGHNA and CDR2 is YNFKEQ. This CDR3 is 15 amino acids long. In DNA form, the CDR3 reads TGTGCCAGCAGCCAAGAAACCCCTGGGGCCAACGTCCTGACTTTC. It specifies CASSQETPGANVLTF.

V gene TRBV7-2 combines with J gene TRBJ2-1; 8 bases align to TRBD2. V lost 3 bases, J lost 2 bases, and 9 bases stayed unmatched. Germline V lookup: CDR1 SGHTA, CDR2 FQGNSA. The CDR3 is made up of 17 amino acids. CDR3 amino acids: CASSFLAGPPPYNEQFF. DNA of the CDR3: TGTGCCAGCAGCTTTTTAGCGGGGCCACCCCCCTACAATGAGCAGTTCTTC.

V gene TRBV5-1 combines with J gene TRBJ1-2; TRBD1 matches at 7 bases. The CDR3 runs to 15 residues. In germline, CDR1 is SGHRS, CDR2 YFSETQ. J was trimmed by 8 bases and V by 4 bases; bases with no gene match: 14. CDR3 coding DNA: TGCGCCAGCAGCCCACAAGGACAGGCAACGTGGGGCTACACCTTC. Its protein product is CASSPQGQATWGYTF.

This clone was counted once. This sequence joins TRBV28 and TRBJ2-1; D unclear. V was trimmed by 3 bases and J by 0 bases, leaving 9 bases between them. The CDR3 is made up of 15 amino acids. Germline V gene sequence: CDR1 MDHEN, CDR2 SYDVKM. The chain's CDR3 is CASSLLLGSYNEQFF. The CDR3 region has the DNA TGTGCCAGCAGTTTGTTATTAGGCTCCTACAATGAGCAGTTCTTC.

The chain uses TRBV12-3 or TRBV12-4 and TRBJ1-3, with D unresolved. V dropped 3 bases and J dropped 9 bases, with 6 bases sitting between them. The CDR3 runs to 11 residues. CDR3 amino acids: CASSFIRTIYF. The CDR3 DNA reads as TGTGCCAGCAGTTTTATTCGCACCATATATTTT.

J is TRBJ2-1 and V is TRBV25-1, with unresolved D. V was cut by 3 bases and J by 12 bases, with 9 bases left in between. The CDR3 contains 11 residues. Germline CDR1 is MGHDK and CDR2 is SYGVNS. The CDR3 spells CASSELSRQFF. CDR3 DNA: TGTGCCAGCAGTGAGCTTTCACGGCAGTTCTTC.

The J gene is TRBJ1-6, the V gene TRBV5-4; 8 nucleotides align to TRBD1. The germline CDR1 and CDR2 sequences are SGHNT and YYREEE (reference sequence). This CDR3 region has 14 residues. Trimming took 5 bases from V and 9 from J; bases not matched to a gene: 7. The CDR3 nucleotides are TGTGCCAGCAGTCCCGACAGGGGCTTTTCACCCCTCCACTTT. It yields the protein CASSPDRGFSPLHF.

The genes are TRBV7-3 and TRBJ2-1, with 8 bases aligning to TRBD2. This CDR3 is 14 amino acids long. After removal of 4 bases from V and 6 bases from J, the junction contained 5 bases not matched to a gene. Germline V gene lookup returns CDR1 SGHTA and CDR2 FQGTGA. For the CDR3, the DNA is TGTGCCAGCAGCTCCCCCGGGGGGGGCAATGAGCAGTTCTTC. This gives the protein CASSSPGGGNEQFF. Complete variable domain (other parts from reference TRBV7-3 and TRBJ2-1): GAGVSQTPSNKVTEKGKYVELRCDPISGHTALYWYRQSLGQGPEFLIYFQGTGAADDSGLPNDRFFAVRPEGSVSTLKIQRTERGDSAVYLCASSSPGGGNEQFFGPGTRLTVL.

This chain links TRBV9 with TRBJ1-4; 7 positions agree with TRBD1. Germline V CDR1 and CDR2: SGDLS, YYNGEE. V dropped 0 bases and J dropped 8; count of bases not matched to a gene: 4. CDR3 length: 14 amino acids. The CDR3 sequence is CASSVGQGYEKLFF. The CDR3 DNA sequence: TGTGCCAGCAGCGTAGGACAGGGTTACGAAAAACTGTTTTTT.

The CDR3 region has the DNA TGTGCCAGCAGCGTGGAGGGAGCGGGAGGGCCCCCCTACGAGCAGTACTTC. Its translation is CASSVEGAGGPPYEQYF. The genes are TRBV9 and TRBJ2-7, with 10 bases matching TRBD2. Germline V gene data show CDR1 as SGDLS and CDR2 as YYNGEE. V was pared by 2 bases and J by 2 bases, with 10 bases of the junction left unmatched. CDR3 length: 17 amino acids.